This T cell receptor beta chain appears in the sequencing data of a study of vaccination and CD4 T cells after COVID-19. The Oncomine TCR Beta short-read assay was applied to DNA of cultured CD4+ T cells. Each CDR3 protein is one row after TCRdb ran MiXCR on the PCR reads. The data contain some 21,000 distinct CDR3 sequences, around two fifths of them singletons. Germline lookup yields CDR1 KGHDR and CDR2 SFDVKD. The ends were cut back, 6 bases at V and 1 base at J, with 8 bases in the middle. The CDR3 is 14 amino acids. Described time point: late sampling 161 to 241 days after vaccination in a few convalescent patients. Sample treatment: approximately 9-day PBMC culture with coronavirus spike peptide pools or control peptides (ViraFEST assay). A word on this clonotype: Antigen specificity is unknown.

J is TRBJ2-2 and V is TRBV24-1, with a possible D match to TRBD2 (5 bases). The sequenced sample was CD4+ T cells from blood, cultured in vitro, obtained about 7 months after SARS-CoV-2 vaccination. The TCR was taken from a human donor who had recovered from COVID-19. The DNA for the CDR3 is TGTGCCACCAGTCGGGGTTTGAACACCGGGGAGCTGTTTTTT. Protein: CATSRGLNTGELFF.